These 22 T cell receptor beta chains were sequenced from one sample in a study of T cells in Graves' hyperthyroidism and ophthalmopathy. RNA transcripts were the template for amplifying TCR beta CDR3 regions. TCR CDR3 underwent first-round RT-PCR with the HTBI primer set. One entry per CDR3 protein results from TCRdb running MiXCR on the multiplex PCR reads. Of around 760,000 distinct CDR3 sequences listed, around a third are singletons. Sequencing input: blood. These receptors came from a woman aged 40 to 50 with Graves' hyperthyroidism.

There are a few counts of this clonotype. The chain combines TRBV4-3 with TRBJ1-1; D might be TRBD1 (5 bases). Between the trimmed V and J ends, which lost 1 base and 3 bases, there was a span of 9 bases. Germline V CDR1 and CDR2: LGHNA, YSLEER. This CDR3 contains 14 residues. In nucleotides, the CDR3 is TGCGCCAGCAGCCAAGTGGGACGGGACACTGAAGCTTTCTTT. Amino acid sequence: CASSQVGRDTEAFF.

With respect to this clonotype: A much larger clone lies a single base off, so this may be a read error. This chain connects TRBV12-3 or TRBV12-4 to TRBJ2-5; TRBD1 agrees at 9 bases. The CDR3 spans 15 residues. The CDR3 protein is CVSSWGQGFGKTQYF. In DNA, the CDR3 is TGTGTCAGCAGTTGGGGACAGGGATTCGGGAAGACCCAGTACTTC.

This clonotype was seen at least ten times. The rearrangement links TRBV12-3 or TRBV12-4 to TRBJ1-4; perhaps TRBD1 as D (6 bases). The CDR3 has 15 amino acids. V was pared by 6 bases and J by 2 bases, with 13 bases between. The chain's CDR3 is CASRQGIATNEKLFF. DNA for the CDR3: TGTGCCAGCAGGCAGGGGATCGCTACTAATGAAAAACTGTTTTTT.

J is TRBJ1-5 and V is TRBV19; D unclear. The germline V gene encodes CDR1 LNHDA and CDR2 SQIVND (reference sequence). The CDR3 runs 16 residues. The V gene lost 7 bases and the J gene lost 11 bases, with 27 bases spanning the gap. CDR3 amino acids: CASKPGYSPLPLAQHF. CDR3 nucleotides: TGTGCCAGTAAGCCTGGGTACAGCCCTCTCCCACTGGCCCAGCATTTT.

The CDR3 coding sequence is TGTGCCAGCAGCCAATTGGCGGGCCGCTCCTACGAGCAGTACTTC. It translates to CASSQLAGRSYEQYF. The gene calls are TRBV7-2 and TRBJ2-7; perhaps TRBD2 as D (5 bases). V was pared by 5 bases and J by 0 bases, with 14 bases between. The CDR3 is 15 amino acids. Germline CDR1 is SGHTA and CDR2 is FQGNSA.

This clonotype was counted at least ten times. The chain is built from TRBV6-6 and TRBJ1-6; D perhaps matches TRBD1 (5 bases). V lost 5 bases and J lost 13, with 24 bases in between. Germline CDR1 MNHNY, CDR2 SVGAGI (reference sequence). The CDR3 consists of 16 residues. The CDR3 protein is CASSEGDRRSLNPLHF. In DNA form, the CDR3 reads TGTGCCAGCAGTGAAGGGGACCGCCGATCCTTAAATCCCCTCCACTTT.

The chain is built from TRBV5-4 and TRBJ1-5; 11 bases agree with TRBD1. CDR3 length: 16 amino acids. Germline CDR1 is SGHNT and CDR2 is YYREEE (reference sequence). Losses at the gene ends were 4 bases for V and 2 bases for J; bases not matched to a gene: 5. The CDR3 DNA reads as TGTGCCAGCAGCGGGCCGGGACAGGGGGGCAATCAGCCCCAGCATTTT. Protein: CASSGPGQGGNQPQHF.

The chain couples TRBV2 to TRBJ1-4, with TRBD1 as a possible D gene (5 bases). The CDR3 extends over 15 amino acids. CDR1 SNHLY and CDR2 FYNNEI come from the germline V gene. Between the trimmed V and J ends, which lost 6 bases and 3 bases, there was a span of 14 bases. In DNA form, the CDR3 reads TGTGCCAGCAGGGCCAGGGCGTGGGCTAATGAAAAACTGTTTTTT. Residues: CASRARAWANEKLFF.

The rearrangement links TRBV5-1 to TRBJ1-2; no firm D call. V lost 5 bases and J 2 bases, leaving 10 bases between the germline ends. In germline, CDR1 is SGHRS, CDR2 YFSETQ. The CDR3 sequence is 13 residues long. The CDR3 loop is CASRGWGNYGYTF. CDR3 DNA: TGCGCCAGCAGGGGCTGGGGAAACTATGGCTACACCTTC.

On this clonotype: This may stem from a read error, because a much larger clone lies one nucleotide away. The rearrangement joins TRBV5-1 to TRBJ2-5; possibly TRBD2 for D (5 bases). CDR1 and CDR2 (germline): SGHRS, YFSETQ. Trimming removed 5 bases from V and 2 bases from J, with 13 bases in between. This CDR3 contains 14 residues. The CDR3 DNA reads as TGCGCCAGCAGGACTACTCCTGGGCAAGAGACCCAGTACTTC. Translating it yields CASRTTPGQETQYF.

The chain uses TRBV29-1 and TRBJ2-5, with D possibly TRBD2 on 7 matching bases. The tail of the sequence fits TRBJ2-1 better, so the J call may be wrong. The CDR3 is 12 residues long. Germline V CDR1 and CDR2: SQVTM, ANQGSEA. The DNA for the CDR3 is TGCAGCGTTGCCCCGGAGGGGGGGACCCAGTTCTTC. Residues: CSVAPEGGTQFF.

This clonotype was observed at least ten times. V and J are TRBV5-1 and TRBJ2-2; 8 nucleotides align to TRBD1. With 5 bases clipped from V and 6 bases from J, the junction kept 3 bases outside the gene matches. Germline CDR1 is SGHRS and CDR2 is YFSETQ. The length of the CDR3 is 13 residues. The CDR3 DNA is TGCGCCAGCAGGACGGACAGGGCCGGGGAGCTGTTTTTT. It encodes CASRTDRAGELFF.

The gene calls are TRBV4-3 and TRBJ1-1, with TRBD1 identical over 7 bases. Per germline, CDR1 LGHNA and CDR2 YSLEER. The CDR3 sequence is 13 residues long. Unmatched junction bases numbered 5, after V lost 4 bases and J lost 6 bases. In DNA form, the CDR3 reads TGCGCCAGCAGCCCGAGAGGACAGGCTGAAGCTTTCTTT. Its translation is CASSPRGQAEAFF.

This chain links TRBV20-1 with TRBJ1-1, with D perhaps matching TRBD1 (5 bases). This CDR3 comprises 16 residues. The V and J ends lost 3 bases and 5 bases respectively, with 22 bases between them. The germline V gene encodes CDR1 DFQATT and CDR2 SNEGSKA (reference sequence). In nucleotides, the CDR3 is TGCAGTGCTAGCGATCCAGGGATGGGTCGTATGACTGAAGCTTTCTTT. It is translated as CSASDPGMGRMTEAFF.

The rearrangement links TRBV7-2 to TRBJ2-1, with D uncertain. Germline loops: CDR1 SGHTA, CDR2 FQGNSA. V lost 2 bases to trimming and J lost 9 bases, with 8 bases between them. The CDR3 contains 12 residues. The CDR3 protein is CASSLSWGEQFF. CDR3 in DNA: TGTGCCAGCAGCTTATCGTGGGGTGAGCAGTTCTTC.

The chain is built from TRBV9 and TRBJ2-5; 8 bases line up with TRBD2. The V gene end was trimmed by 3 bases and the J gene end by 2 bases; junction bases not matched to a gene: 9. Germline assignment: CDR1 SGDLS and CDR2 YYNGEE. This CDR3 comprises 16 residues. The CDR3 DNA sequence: TGTGCCAGCAGCGCGTTAGCGGGAAAAGCTCAAGAGACCCAGTACTTC. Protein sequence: CASSALAGKAQETQYF. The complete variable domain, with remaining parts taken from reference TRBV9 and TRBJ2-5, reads DSGVTQTPKHLITATGQRVTLRCSPRSGDLSVYWYQQSLDQGLQFLIQYYNGEERAKGNILERFSAQQFPDLHSELNLSSLELGDSALYFCASSALAGKAQETQYFGPGTRLLVL.

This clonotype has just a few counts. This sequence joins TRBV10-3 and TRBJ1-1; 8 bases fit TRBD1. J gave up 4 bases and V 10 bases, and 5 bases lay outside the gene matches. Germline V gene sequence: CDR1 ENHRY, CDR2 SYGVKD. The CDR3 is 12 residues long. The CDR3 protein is CATSDRATEAFF. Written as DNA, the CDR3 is TGTGCCACGTCGGACAGGGCCACTGAAGCTTTCTTT.

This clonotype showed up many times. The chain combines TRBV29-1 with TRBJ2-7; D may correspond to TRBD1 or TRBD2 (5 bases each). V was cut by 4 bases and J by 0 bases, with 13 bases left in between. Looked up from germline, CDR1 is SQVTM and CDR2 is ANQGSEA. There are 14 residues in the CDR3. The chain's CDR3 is CSVAGADSSYEQYF. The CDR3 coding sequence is TGCAGCGTTGCCGGGGCCGACAGCTCCTACGAGCAGTACTTC.

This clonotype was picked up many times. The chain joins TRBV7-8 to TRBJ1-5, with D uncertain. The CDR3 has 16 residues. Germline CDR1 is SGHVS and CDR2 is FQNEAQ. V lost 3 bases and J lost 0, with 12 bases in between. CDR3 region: CASSLYREHSNQPQHF. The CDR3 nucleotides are TGTGCCAGCAGCTTGTACAGAGAACATAGCAATCAGCCCCAGCATTTT.

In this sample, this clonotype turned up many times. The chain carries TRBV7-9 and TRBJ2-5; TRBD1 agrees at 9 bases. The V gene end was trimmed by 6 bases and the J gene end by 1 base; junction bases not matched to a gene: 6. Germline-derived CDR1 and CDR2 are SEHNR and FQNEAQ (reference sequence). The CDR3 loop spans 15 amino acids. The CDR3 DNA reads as TGTGCCAGCAGTTATGGGACAGGGCCCCAAGAGACCCAGTACTTC. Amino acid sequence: CASSYGTGPQETQYF.

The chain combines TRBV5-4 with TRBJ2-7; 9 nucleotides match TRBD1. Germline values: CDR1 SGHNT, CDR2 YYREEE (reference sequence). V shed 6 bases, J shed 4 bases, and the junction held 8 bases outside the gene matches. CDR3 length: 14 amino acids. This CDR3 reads CASTRGTGIYEQYF. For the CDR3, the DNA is TGTGCCAGCACTCGAGGGACAGGGATTTACGAGCAGTACTTC.

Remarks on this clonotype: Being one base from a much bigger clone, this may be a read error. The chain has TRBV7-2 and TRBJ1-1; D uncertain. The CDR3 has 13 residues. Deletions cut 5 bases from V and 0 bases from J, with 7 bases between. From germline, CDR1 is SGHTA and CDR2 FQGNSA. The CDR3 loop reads CASSPTMNTEAFF. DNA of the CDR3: TGTGCCAGCAGCCCTACCATGAACACTGAAGCTTTCTTT.